This T cell receptor (beta chain) was documented in a study of blood T cell repertoires in COVID-19. This table comes from immunoSEQ multiplex PCR, and its TCRdb copy is limited to in-frame clones, with some not included. The sample lists about 140,000 clones; more than 70% were seen once. This CDR3 region has 17 residues. V lost 2 bases and J lost 1; bases outside the gene matches: 10. The V gene's germline CDR1 is MNHEY and CDR2 SVGEGT. This TCR was recovered from a woman between 50 and 59 years old with acute or convalescent COVID-19. The chain recombines TRBV6-2 or TRBV6-3 with TRBJ1-1; TRBD1 agrees at 7 bases. Source material: peripheral blood. The CDR3 DNA reads as TGTGCCAGCAGTTACGGGACAGCGAGAATGAGGAACACTGAAGCTTTCTTT. Protein product: CASSYGTARMRNTEAFF.